The rows below give T cell receptor beta chains drawn from one sample of a study of blood T cell repertoires in COVID-19. The method was immunoSEQ multiplex PCR; TCRdb's version includes in-frame clones alone and lacks a portion of them. The sample records about 140,000 clones, approximately 83% being singletons. The sequenced material came from peripheral blood. The receptors originated from an older woman with acute or convalescent COVID-19. Both conserved end residues are part of each CDR3. Each record gives: clone size, D gene, J gene, V gene, CDR3 DNA, CDR3 protein. The D gene is left open where the match is weak. Where a row states a size, it is once, few, many or the class of an expanded clone; other rows omit it.

. | TRBD1 | TRBJ2-7 | TRBV9 | TGTGCCAGCAGCGTGGGAGGGACAGGGGGCTTCTACGAGCAGTACTTC | CASSVGGTGGFYEQYF
. | . | TRBJ2-3 | TRBV6-1 | TGTGCCAGCAGTGCCGACAGGGAGGCTAGGGGGGATACGCAGTATTTT | CASSADREARGDTQYF
. | . | TRBJ2-5 | TRBV6-2/TRBV6-3 | TGTGCCAGCAGTAACAGGGTCCGGGAGACCCAGTACTTC | CASSNRVRETQYF
. | . | TRBJ2-3 | TRBV19 | TGTGCCAGTAGTATTGATAGCCTCACGCCAGATACGCAGTATTTT | CASSIDSLTPDTQYF
. | . | TRBJ2-1 | TRBV7-3 | TGTGCCAGCAGCTTTATGGACTGGGGTGAGCAGTTCTTC | CASSFMDWGEQFF
. | . | TRBJ1-4 | TRBV7-2 | TGTGCCAGCAGCCCCCAGCACAACAGTTTTGAAAAACTGTTTTTT | CASSPQHNSFEKLFF
. | TRBD2 | TRBJ2-7 | TRBV6-5 | TGTGCCAGCAGAAACCGTGGGGAGGGAGAGCAGTACTTC | CASRNRGEGEQYF
once | TRBD1 | TRBJ2-1 | TRBV19 | TGTGCCAGTAGGAACGGACAGGGGCGGTACAATGAGCAGTTCTTC | CASRNGQGRYNEQFF
. | TRBD1 | TRBJ1-1 | TRBV11-3 | TGTGCCAGCAGCCCCGGGACAGACACTGAAGCTTTCTTT | CASSPGTDTEAFF
. | TRBD1 | TRBJ2-5 | TRBV11-2 | TGTGCCAGCAGCTCCGGGAGAGCTTGGACAGGGGGCTTGGAGACCCAGTACTTC | CASSSGRAWTGGLETQYF
once | TRBD1 | TRBJ2-3 | TRBV27 | TGTGCCAGCAGTTTATCCATCGGGACAGCACCTTTCTTCCCGTATTTT | CASSLSIGTAPFFPYF
. | . | TRBJ2-1 | TRBV9 | TGTGCCAGCAGCGTAGGAGGACGGAGGGCCTATGAGCAGTTCTTC | CASSVGGRRAYEQFF
. | . | TRBJ2-7 | TRBV15 | TGTGCCACCTCCCGGGCAGGGGTTTACGAGCAGTACTTC | CATSRAGVYEQYF
. | TRBD1 | TRBJ1-1 | TRBV7-6 | TGTGCCAGCAGCCCGAGGGCGACAGGGAAGGACACTGAAGCTTTCTTT | CASSPRATGKDTEAFF
few | . | TRBJ2-7 | TRBV11-2 | TGTGCCAGCAGCCCTGGACTCGCTTCCTACGAGCAGTACTTC | CASSPGLASYEQYF
. | TRBD2 | TRBJ2-5 | TRBV7-6 | TGTGCCAGCAGCTTAAGTGGGAGGGTAGACGAGACCCAGTACTTC | CASSLSGRVDETQYF
once | . | TRBJ2-1 | TRBV4-1 | TGCGCCAGCAGCCAAGATGCTCTCGCGGGATATGAGCAGTTCTTC | CASSQDALAGYEQFF
once | . | TRBJ1-5 | TRBV12-3/TRBV12-4 | TGTGCCAGCAGTTTATGGCATCAGCCCCAGCATTTT | CASSLWHQPQHF
. | TRBD2 | TRBJ2-5 | TRBV5-1 | TGCGCCAGCAGCTCACTAGCGGGAGGGCCGGGTGGAGAGACCCAGTACTTC | CASSSLAGGPGGETQYF
few | TRBD1 | TRBJ2-2 | TRBV27 | TGTGCCAGCACTTTCAGGGGGCCCGGGGAGCTGTTTTTT | CASTFRGPGELFF
once | TRBD1 | TRBJ1-2 | TRBV18 | TGTGCCAGCTCACCGCTGGGGACAGCGATTAACTATGGCTACACCTTC | CASSPLGTAINYGYTF
once | . | TRBJ1-1 | TRBV7-2 | TGTGCCAGCAGCTTTGGAGCAAACACTGAAGCTTTCTTT | CASSFGANTEAFF
. | TRBD1 | TRBJ1-5 | TRBV4-3 | TGCGCCAGCAGCCAAGATCTAGGGACAGCGAATCAGCCCCAGCATTTT | CASSQDLGTANQPQHF
. | . | TRBJ1-1 | TRBV7-9 | TGTGCCAGCAGCTTAGTAGATGCACGGTCAGCTTTCTTT | CASSLVDARSAFF
. | . | TRBJ1-2 | TRBV27 | TGTGCCACCCGGCGAGGCAGTACCACCTATGGCTACACCTTC | CATRRGSTTYGYTF
. | TRBD1 | TRBJ2-7 | TRBV14 | TGTGCCAGCAGTACCGGGACAGGTGAATACGAGCAGTACTTC | CASSTGTGEYEQYF
once | TRBD1 | TRBJ1-2 | TRBV29-1 | TGCAGCGGGGGACAGGGAAAGGGTGGCTACACCTTC | CSGGQGKGGYTF
. | . | TRBJ1-1 | TRBV28 | TGTGCCAGCAGTCTGCTACCGGGGGGTACCCCTGAAGCTTTCTTT | CASSLLPGGTPEAFF
. | TRBD1 | TRBJ1-5 | TRBV18 | TGTGCCAGCTCACCACCAGGCAGGGGGGTCCAGCCCCAGCATTTT | CASSPPGRGVQPQHF
. | TRBD2 | TRBJ2-1 | TRBV6-6 | TGTGCCAGCAGTTACCTCTTAGCGGGAGCCTACAATGAGCAGTTCTTC | CASSYLLAGAYNEQFF
. | . | TRBJ1-1 | TRBV15 | TGTGCCACCAGCAGAGCCGGTCTCGAAGCTTTCTTT | CATSRAGLEAFF
. | . | TRBJ2-1 | TRBV24-1 | TGTGCCACCAGTGACCCAAACACAGCCGGTGAGCAGTTCTTC | CATSDPNTAGEQFF
. | TRBD2 | TRBJ2-7 | TRBV10-2 | TGCGCCAGCAGTGAGTACAGGACGGGACTAGGTGGCGAGCAGTACTTC | CASSEYRTGLGGEQYF
. | TRBD1 | TRBJ2-3 | TRBV9 | TGTGCCAGCAGCCAAACTACTCGGACAGGGAGCACAGATACGCAGTATTTT | CASSQTTRTGSTDTQYF
. | . | TRBJ1-2 | TRBV6-5 | TGTGCCAGCAGAGCCCTACTGACAGCTAACTATGGCTACACCTTC | CASRALLTANYGYTF
once | TRBD2 | TRBJ2-1 | TRBV12-5 | TGTGCTAGTGTACCCCAGAGGAGTAGCGGGAGAAATGAGCAGTTCTTC | CASVPQRSSGRNEQFF
. | . | TRBJ1-1 | TRBV11-3 | TGTGCCAGCAGCTTACAGGGGCTGGACACTGAAGCTTTCTTT | CASSLQGLDTEAFF
. | TRBD2 | TRBJ2-7 | TRBV7-2 | TGTGCCGGCAGCCTGGACCCAGGGACTAGGATCGAGCAGTACTTC | CAGSLDPGTRIEQYF
. | TRBD2 | TRBJ2-6 | TRBV9 | TGTGCCAGCAGCGAGCGGACGAGACTAGCGGGAGCGGTTGACTCTGGGGCCAACGTCCTGACTTTC | CASSERTRLAGAVDSGANVLTF
. | . | TRBJ2-1 | TRBV5-1 | TGCGCCAGCAGCTTGGATGGCGAGCGCGATCAGTTCTTC | CASSLDGERDQFF
. | . | TRBJ2-1 | TRBV7-2 | TGTGCCAGCACCCCTGGAAGCGGAAGCTCCTACAATGAGCAGTTCTTC | CASTPGSGSSYNEQFF
. | TRBD2 | TRBJ2-7 | TRBV18 | TGTGCCAGCTCAACTAGCGGGAGTCCTCTGTTCGAGCAGTACTTC | CASSTSGSPLFEQYF
. | TRBD2 | TRBJ2-1 | TRBV7-9 | TGTGCCAGCAGCTTAGCGCTTGGGGCTAGCGGGAGTGCCTTCAATGAGCAGTTCTTC | CASSLALGASGSAFNEQFF
. | TRBD2 | TRBJ2-2 | TRBV4-1 | TGCGCCAGCAGCCAAGTCCGAGCGGGATTGAACACCGGGGAGCTGTTTTTT | CASSQVRAGLNTGELFF
once | . | TRBJ2-1 | TRBV7-9 | TGTGCCAGCAGCTTACAGGGAAATGAGCAGTTCTTC | CASSLQGNEQFF
. | . | TRBJ2-2 | TRBV28 | TGTGCCAGCATAGCGGCGAGTTACACCGGGGAGCTGTTTTTT | CASIAASYTGELFF
. | TRBD1 | TRBJ1-1 | TRBV9 | TGTGCCAGCAGCCAGGGGGCGTCCACTGAAGCTTTCTTT | CASSQGASTEAFF
. | TRBD2 | TRBJ2-3 | TRBV7-9 | TGTGCCAGCAGCCCCGGGACTAGCGGGAGGGGGACAGATACGCAGTATTTT | CASSPGTSGRGTDTQYF
few | TRBD1 | TRBJ1-6 | TRBV27 | TGTGCCAGCAGTTTATCCCTCGACAGGGGAGATTCACCCCTCCACTTT | CASSLSLDRGDSPLHF
. | TRBD2 | TRBJ2-3 | TRBV30 | TGTGCCGCGCGGGGGGCGAGCACAGATACGCAGTATTTT | CAARGASTDTQYF
. | . | TRBJ1-4 | TRBV2 | TGTGCCAGCAGTGACAGGGCCAGGGGTGCTAATGAAAAACTGTTTTTT | CASSDRARGANEKLFF
. | . | TRBJ1-5 | TRBV6-5 | TGTGCCAGCAGCGGACAGCACAATCAGCCCCAGCATTTT | CASSGQHNQPQHF
. | . | TRBJ2-2 | TRBV7-2 | TGTGCCAGCAGCTTAGTAGAGACTGACCGGGAGCTGTTTTTT | CASSLVETDRELFF
. | . | TRBJ1-2 | TRBV5-8 | TGTGCCAGCAGCGGCCTACAGGGAAGGGGTGGCTACACCTTC | CASSGLQGRGGYTF
. | TRBD1 | TRBJ1-1 | TRBV2 | TGTGCCAGCAGTGTAAATGTGTTGGGACAGGGGGCTTCATGGGCTTTCTTT | CASSVNVLGQGASWAFF
. | . | TRBJ2-5 | TRBV24-1 | TGTGCCACCTCGGACTATACCTCTCAAGAGACCCAGTACTTC | CATSDYTSQETQYF
. | . | TRBJ1-1 | TRBV7-3 | TGTGCCAGCAGCTTAGGGGCAGACAATGAAGCTTTCTTT | CASSLGADNEAFF
few | . | TRBJ1-5 | TRBV6-5 | TGTGCCAGCCGACTGGATCAGCCCCAGCATTTT | CASRLDQPQHF
. | TRBD2 | TRBJ2-7 | TRBV2 | TGTGCCAGCAGCGGGACTAGTGGGCTCGAGCAGTACTTC | CASSGTSGLEQYF